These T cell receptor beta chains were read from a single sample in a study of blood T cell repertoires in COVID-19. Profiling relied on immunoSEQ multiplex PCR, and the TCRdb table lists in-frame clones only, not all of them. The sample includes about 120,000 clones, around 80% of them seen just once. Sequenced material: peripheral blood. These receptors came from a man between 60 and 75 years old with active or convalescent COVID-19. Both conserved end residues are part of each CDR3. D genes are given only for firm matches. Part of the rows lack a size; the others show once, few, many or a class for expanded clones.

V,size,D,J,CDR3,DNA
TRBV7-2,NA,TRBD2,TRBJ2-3,CASSLTGTSSQYF,TGTGCCAGCAGCTTAACAGGGACTAGTTCGCAGTATTTT
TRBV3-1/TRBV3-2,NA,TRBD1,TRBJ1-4,CASRLRTGSPRGEKLFF,TGTGCCAGCAGACTTAGGACAGGATCACCGAGGGGTGAAAAACTGTTTTTT
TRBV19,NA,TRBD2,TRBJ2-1,CASSRTSGDQNEQFF,TGTGCCAGTAGCAGGACTAGCGGGGATCAAAATGAGCAGTTCTTC
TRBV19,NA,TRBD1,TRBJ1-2,CASSIDAGGYGYTF,TGTGCCAGTAGTATAGATGCAGGGGGCTATGGCTACACCTTC
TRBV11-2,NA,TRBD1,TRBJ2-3,CASSLGTGAYLMRTDTQYF,TGTGCCAGCAGCTTGGGGACAGGGGCCTACCTCATGCGGACAGATACGCAGTATTTT
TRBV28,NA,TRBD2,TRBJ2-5,CASSLTSPETQYF,TGTGCCAGCAGCTTGACTAGCCCGGAGACCCAGTACTTC
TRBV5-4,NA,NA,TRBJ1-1,CASRFSNREPEAFF,TGTGCCAGCAGATTTTCTAACAGGGAACCTGAAGCTTTCTTT
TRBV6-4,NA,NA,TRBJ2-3,CASSMTGLNTDTQYF,TGTGCCAGCAGTATGACAGGCCTAAACACAGATACGCAGTATTTT
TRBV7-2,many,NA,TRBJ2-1,CASSLSSPVEQFF,TGTGCCAGCAGCTTAAGCTCCCCCGTTGAGCAGTTCTTC
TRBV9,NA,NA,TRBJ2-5,CASRGETQYF,TGTGCCAGCCGGGGGGAGACCCAGTACTTC
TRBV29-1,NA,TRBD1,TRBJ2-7,CSVEGDRAGEQYF,TGCAGCGTTGAAGGGGACAGGGCTGGAGAGCAGTACTTC
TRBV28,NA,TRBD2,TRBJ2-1,CASSFMREGRNEQFF,TGTGCCAGCAGTTTTATGCGGGAGGGCCGCAATGAGCAGTTCTTC
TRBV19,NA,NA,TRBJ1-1,CASSRAQGLNTEAFF,TGTGCCAGTAGTAGAGCCCAGGGGCTGAACACTGAAGCTTTCTTT
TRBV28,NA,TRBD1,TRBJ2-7,CASKLGTASYEQYF,TGTGCCAGCAAGCTAGGGACAGCCTCCTACGAGCAGTACTTC
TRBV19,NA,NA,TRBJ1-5,CASSMLRGGLVQPQHF,TGTGCCAGTAGTATGTTAAGAGGAGGGCTCGTTCAGCCCCAGCATTTT
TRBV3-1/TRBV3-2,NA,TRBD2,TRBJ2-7,CASSHRLGNSGLAGAEQYF,TGTGCCAGCAGCCATCGTCTGGGGAATTCAGGACTAGCGGGAGCCGAGCAGTACTTC
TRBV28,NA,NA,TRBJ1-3,CASTYRVSSGNTIYF,TGTGCCAGCACCTACAGGGTGAGCTCTGGAAACACCATATATTTT
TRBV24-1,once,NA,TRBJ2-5,CATSDLETGQETQYF,TGTGCCACCAGTGATTTAGAGACAGGCCAAGAGACCCAGTACTTC
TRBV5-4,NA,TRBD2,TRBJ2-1,CASSVPGLNNEQFF,TGTGCCAGCAGCGTCCCGGGACTAAACAATGAGCAGTTCTTC
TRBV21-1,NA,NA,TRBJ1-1,CAPLAGTGNRAFF,TGTGCCCCACTCGCAGGGACAGGGAATCGGGCTTTCTTT
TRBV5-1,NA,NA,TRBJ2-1,CASSFEGDALYNEQFF,TGCGCCAGCAGCTTTGAGGGAGATGCTCTTTACAATGAGCAGTTCTTC
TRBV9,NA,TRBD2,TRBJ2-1,CASSPYSGSSYNEQFF,TGTGCCAGCAGCCCCTATAGCGGGAGCTCCTACAATGAGCAGTTCTTC
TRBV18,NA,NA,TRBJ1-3,CASSSSVSGNTIYF,TGTGCCAGCTCATCTTCAGTCTCTGGAAACACCATATATTTT
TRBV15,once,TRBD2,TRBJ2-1,CATSKSGTSVGNEQFF,TGTGCCACCAGCAAAAGTGGGACTAGCGTAGGCAATGAGCAGTTCTTC
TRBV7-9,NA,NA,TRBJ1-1,CASSPPSGGLQTEAFF,TGTGCCAGCAGCCCTCCTTCGGGGGGGTTGCAGACTGAAGCTTTCTTT
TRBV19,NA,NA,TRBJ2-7,CASTLTRGSYEQYF,TGTGCCAGTACCCTCACCCGGGGTTCCTACGAGCAGTACTTC
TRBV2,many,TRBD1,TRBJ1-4,CASRWTGGIEKLFF,TGTGCCAGCAGGTGGACAGGGGGGATTGAAAAACTGTTTTTT
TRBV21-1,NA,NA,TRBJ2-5,CASSKGGVEAGQRETQYF,TGTGCCAGCAGCAAAGGAGGGGTTGAGGCGGGACAGAGAGAGACCCAGTACTTC
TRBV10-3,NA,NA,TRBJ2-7,CAISDGGDVYEQYF,TGTGCCATCAGTGACGGGGGTGACGTCTACGAGCAGTACTTC
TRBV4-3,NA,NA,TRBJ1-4,CASSQGNRANEKLFF,TGCGCCAGCAGCCAAGGGAACAGGGCTAATGAAAAACTGTTTTTT
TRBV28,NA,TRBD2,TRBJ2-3,CASSVTSGSRDTQYF,TGTGCCAGCAGTGTCACTAGCGGGAGTCGGGATACGCAGTATTTT
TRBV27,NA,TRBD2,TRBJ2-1,CASSWRVAGTDEQFF,TGTGCCAGCAGTTGGAGAGTAGCGGGGACGGATGAGCAGTTCTTC
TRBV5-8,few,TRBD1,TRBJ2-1,CASSFGTGGLGHEQFF,TGTGCCAGCAGCTTTGGGACAGGGGGCCTCGGTCATGAGCAGTTCTTC
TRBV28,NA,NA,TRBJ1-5,CASSILNQPQHF,TGTGCCAGCAGTATTCTTAATCAGCCCCAGCATTTT
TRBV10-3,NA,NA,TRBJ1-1,CAISKTGEMNTEAFF,TGTGCCATCAGTAAGACAGGAGAAATGAACACTGAAGCTTTCTTT
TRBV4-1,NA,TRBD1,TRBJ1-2,CASSQGQGINYGYTF,TGCGCCAGCAGCCAAGGACAGGGGATTAACTATGGCTACACCTTC
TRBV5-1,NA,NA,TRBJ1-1,CASSSSGQYTEAFF,TGCGCCAGCAGCTCTTCCGGACAGTACACTGAAGCTTTCTTT
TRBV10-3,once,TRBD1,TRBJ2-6,CAIRGDGTARSGANVLTF,TGTGCCATCAGGGGGGACGGGACAGCCCGCTCTGGGGCCAACGTCCTGACTTTC
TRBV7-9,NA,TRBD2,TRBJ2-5,CASSSLAGPTGETQYF,TGTGCCAGCAGCTCCCTAGCGGGTCCGACAGGAGAGACCCAGTACTTC
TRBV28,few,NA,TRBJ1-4,CASSFGATEKLFF,TGTGCCAGCAGTTTCGGAGCCACTGAAAAACTGTTTTTT
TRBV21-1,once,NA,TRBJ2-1,CASSKIMAGCYNEQFF,TGTGCCAGCAGCAAAATAATGGCAGGGTGCTACAATGAGCAGTTCTTC
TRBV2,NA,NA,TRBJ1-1,CASSGDTEAFF,TGTGCCAGCAGTGGCGACACTGAAGCTTTCTTT
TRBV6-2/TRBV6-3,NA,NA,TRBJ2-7,CASSPQAYEQYF,TGTGCCAGCAGCCCTCAGGCGTACGAGCAGTACTTC
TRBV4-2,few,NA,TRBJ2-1,CASSQDSPGVAYNEQFF,TGTGCCAGCAGCCAAGACTCCCCGGGAGTGGCCTACAATGAGCAGTTCTTC
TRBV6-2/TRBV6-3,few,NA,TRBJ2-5,CASSPGGSQETQYF,TGTGCCAGCAGCCCTGGTGGCTCCCAAGAGACCCAGTACTTC
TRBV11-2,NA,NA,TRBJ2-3,CASSFRISGFSSTDTQYF,TGTGCCAGCAGCTTCAGAATTAGCGGCTTCTCTAGCACAGATACGCAGTATTTT
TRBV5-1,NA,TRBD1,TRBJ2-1,CASSLETGVYNEQFF,TGCGCCAGCAGCTTGGAGACAGGGGTCTACAATGAGCAGTTCTTC
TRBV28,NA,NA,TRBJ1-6,CASRYRERDSPLHF,TGTGCCAGCAGGTACAGGGAGAGGGATTCACCCCTCCACTTT
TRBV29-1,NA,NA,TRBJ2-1,CSVVEGRRGNEQFF,TGCAGCGTTGTAGAGGGGCGACGAGGTAATGAGCAGTTCTTC
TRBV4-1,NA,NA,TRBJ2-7,CASSPSEGGTYEQYF,TGCGCCAGCAGCCCCTCCGAGGGGGGGACCTACGAGCAGTACTTC
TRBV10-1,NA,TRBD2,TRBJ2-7,CASSEREGLAGPVRYEQYF,TGCGCCAGCAGTGAGCGTGAGGGACTAGCGGGCCCCGTCCGGTACGAGCAGTACTTC
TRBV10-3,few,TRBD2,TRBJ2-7,CAISPSGGSYEQYF,TGTGCCATCAGCCCTAGCGGGGGTTCCTACGAGCAGTACTTC
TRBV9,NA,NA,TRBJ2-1,CASSSRDSLYNEQFF,TGTGCCAGCAGCTCTCGGGATTCGCTCTACAATGAGCAGTTCTTC